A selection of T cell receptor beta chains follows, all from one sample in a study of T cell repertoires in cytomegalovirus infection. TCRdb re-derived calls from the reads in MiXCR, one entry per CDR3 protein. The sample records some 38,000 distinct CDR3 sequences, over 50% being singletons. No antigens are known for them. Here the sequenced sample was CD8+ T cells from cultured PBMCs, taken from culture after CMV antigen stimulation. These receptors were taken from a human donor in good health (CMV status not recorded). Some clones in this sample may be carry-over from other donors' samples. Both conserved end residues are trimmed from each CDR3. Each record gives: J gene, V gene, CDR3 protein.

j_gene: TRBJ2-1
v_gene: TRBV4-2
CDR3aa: ASSAWTSGMTHEQF

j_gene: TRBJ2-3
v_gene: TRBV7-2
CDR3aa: ASSLGWLTRTDTQY

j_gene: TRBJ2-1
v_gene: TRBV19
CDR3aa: ASRLSGTYNEQF

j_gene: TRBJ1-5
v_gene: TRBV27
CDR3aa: ASSLSSGEADQPQH

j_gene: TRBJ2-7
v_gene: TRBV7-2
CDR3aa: ASSLGLAGIHSYEQY

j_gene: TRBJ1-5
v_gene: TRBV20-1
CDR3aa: SAPAEGEHNQPQH

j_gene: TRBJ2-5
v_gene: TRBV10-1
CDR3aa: ASSEGLAGEETQY

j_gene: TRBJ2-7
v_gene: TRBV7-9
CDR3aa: ASSLAQTTYEQY

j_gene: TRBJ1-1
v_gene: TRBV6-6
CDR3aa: ASSYGGRGTEAF

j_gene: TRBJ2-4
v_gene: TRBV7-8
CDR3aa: ASSPRQGFSKNIQY

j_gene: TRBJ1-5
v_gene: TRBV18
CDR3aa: ASSPSTGVPFQPQH

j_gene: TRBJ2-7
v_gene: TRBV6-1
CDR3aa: ASSELGQASYEQY

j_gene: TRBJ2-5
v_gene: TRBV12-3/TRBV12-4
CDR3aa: ASSSPGASGTAQY

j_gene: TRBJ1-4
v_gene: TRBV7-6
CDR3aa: ASSSGQGRTHQGKLF

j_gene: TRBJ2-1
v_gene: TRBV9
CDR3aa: ASSVAKRDREVGSYNEQF

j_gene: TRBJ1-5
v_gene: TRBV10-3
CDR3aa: AISSGREDRNQPQH

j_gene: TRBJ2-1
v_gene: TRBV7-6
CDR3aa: ASSSGTGPYNEQF

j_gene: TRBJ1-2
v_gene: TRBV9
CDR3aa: ASSVGRLDGYT

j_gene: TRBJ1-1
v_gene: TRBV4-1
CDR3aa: ASSPPGSTEAF

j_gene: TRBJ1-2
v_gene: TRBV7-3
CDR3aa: ASSLTPVRGVGGYGYT

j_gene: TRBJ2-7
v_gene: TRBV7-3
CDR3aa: ASSFGILRGVD

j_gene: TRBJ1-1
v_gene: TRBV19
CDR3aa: ASSWGARGDTEAF

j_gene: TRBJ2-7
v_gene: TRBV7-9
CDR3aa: ASSLVDGSYEQY

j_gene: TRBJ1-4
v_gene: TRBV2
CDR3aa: ASSSGQGSEKLF

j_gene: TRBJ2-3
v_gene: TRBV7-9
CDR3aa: ASSFDSRRQY

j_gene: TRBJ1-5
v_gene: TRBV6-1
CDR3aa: ASSYAPPEGQPQH

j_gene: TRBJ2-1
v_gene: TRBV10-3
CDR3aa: ATGGLAGVRGF

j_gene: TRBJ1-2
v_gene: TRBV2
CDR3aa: ASSEAARRSDGWGYT

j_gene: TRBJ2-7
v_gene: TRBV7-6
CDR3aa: ASSAAEGSYEQY

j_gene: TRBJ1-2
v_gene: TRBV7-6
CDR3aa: ASSQNRGALGYT

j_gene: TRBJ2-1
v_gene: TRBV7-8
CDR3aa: ASNSTAGSYNEQF

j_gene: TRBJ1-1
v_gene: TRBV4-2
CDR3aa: ASSLAGDKGYRNTEAF

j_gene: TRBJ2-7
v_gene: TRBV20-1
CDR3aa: SASLASESYEQY

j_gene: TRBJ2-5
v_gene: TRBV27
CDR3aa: ALSLGSMPKTQY

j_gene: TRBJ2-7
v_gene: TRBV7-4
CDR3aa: ASSLVGGDEQY

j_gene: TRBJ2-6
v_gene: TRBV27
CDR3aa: ASTPAGANVLT

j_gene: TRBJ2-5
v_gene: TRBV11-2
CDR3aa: ASSLAPPSGQETQY

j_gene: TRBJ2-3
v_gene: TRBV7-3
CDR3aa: ASSPLTSGRVSTDTQY

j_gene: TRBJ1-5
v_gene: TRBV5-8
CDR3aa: ASSRDGEFGNQPQH

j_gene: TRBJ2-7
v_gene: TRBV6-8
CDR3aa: ASSRLPDGLGEQY

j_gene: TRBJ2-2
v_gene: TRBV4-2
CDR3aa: ASSLLADSTGELF

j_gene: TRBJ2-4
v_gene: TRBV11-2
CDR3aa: ASSIGTSVVAKNIQY

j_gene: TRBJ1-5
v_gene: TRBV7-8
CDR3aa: ASSLTSQVNQPQH

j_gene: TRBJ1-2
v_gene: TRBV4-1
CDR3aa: ASSLSLLVNYGYT

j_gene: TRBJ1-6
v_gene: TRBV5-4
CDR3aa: ASSLLRVDSPLH

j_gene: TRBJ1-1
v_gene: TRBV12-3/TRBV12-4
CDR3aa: ASSPEASRRLNTEAF

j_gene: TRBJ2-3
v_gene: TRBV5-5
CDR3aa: ASRGTSGGASTQY

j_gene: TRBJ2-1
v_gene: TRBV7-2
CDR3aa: ASSLGYVYNEQF

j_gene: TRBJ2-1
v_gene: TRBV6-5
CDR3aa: ASSWTSGYNEQF

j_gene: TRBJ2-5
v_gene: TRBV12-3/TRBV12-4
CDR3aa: ASSFGGKQETQY

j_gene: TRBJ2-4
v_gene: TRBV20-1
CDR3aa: SARIGQGTNIQY

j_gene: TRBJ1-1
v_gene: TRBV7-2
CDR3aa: ASSLDGRETTEAF

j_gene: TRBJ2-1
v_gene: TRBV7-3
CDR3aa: ASSLQASGAWDEQF

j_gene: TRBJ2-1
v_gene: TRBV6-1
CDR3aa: ASSPTGYNEQF

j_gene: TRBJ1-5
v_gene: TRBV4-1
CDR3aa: ASGAGASNQPQH

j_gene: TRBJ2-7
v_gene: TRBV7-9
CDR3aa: ASSPPFYEQY

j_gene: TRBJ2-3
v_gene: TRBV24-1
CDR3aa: ATSDRTGRTDTQY